This record concerns one TCR beta chain sequence. Its cognate antigen is unknown. V shed 4 bases and J 0 bases; nucleotides not matched to a gene: 5. Germline CDR1 and CDR2: MGHRA and YSYEKL. There are 16 residues in the CDR3. Method: immunoSEQ multiplex PCR; TCRdb's copy keeps in-frame clones and lacks some. The table lists about 130,000 clones, around 90% of them singletons. This entry belongs to a study of graft-versus-host responses after intestinal transplantation. This receptor was identified in a human donor who received an intestinal transplant. The chain is built from TRBV4-1 and TRBJ2-1; 8 nucleotides match TRBD2. The sample consisted of unstimulated CD4+ T cells sorted from spleen or lymph node cells, taken before intestinal transplant. The CDR3 spells CASSRRSGSSYNEQFF. CDR3 coding DNA: TGCGCCAGCAGCCGCCGCAGCGGGAGCTCCTACAATGAGCAGTTCTTC.